This T cell receptor (beta chain) stems from a study of cytomegalovirus exposure and HLA in healthy donors. The wider study: Roughly 180 million T cells yielded more than 90 million unique TCR beta sequences, as an earlier analysis found.

This PCR relied on a set of 60 Vbeta primers and 13 Jbeta primers. Assay: immunoSEQ multiplex PCR; the TCRdb copy retains only in-frame clones and omits some. The sample shows roughly 120,000 clones, 60% to 85% of them seen only once. Trimming cost V 4 bases and J 4 bases, with 13 bases left between them. Germline V gene sequence: CDR1 MNHEY, CDR2 SMNVEV (reference sequence). CDR3 length: 15 amino acids. The TCR sequence derives from a human donor in good health. V is TRBV27 and J is TRBJ1-4; D is perhaps TRBD1 (6 bases). The sample comprised PBMCs. The CDR3 sequence is CASSSYRERNEKLFF. The CDR3, as DNA: TGTGCCAGCAGTTCCTACAGGGAACGTAATGAAAAACTGTTTTTT.